This paragraph reports one TCR beta chain. Its antigen is not known. This sample is part of a study of shared clonotypes between healthy human individuals. About the research overall: Each donor's CD4 naive and CD4 memory cells filled three plates apiece, CD8 naive two, and CD8 memory one.

The naive CD8 population came from CD45RO-negative cells selected for CCR7, without terminally differentiated effector memory CD45RA+ cells. The CDR3 totals 15 residues. Germline V gene sequence: CDR1 MNHEY, CDR2 SMNVEV (reference sequence). Trimming cost V 5 bases and J 4 bases, with 17 bases left between them. Study outcomes and limitations: The small donor group covered limited genetic and exposure diversity. Sampling was confined to blood; repertoires within tissues likely differ.

Several immunoSEQ plates held equal portions of the genomic DNA taken from each subset. Clones were sequenced by immunoSEQ multiplex PCR, and TCRdb holds only the in-frame ones, with some missing. The data contain approximately 1.9 million clones, 90% to 95% of them singletons. Material for sequencing was naive CD8+ T cells from PBMCs. The chain couples TRBV27 to TRBJ1-1, with D possibly TRBD1 on 5 matching bases. The TCR was taken from a man aged 18 to 35 in good health. Some clones in this sample may be carry-over from other donors' samples. CDR3 in amino acids: CASSPNRGGTTEAFF. The CDR3 nucleotides are TGTGCCAGCAGTCCGAACCGTGGGGGGACCACTGAAGCTTTCTTT.